The rows below give T cell receptor beta chains drawn from one sample of a study of blood T cells in healthy people across ages. TCRdb itself ran the 5' RACE reads through MiXCR, one entry per CDR3 protein. The sample has about 1.4 million distinct CDR3 sequences, around 59% seen once. Specimen: blood. The receptor set was obtained from a man aged 18 to 29 in good health. CDR3s include the opening cysteine and the closing phenylalanine or tryptophan. A D gene is named only where the DNA matches it firmly. Clone size is not always given. Where it is, it says once, few, many or a class for expanded clones.

>NA|TRBV6-2/TRBV6-3|NA|TRBJ2-3
CASSYYDREGVTDTQYF
TGTGCCAGCAGTTACTACGACAGGGAGGGAGTCACAGATACGCAGTATTTT
>NA|TRBV9|TRBD2|TRBJ2-3
CASSPPHGTSGGAGVDTQYF
TGTGCCAGCAGCCCACCTCACGGGACTAGCGGGGGGGCCGGAGTAGATACGCAGTATTTT
>NA|TRBV25-1|NA|TRBJ2-7
CASSDLSEQYF
TGTGCCAGCAGTGACTTGAGCGAGCAGTACTTC
>once|TRBV9|TRBD1|TRBJ1-1
CVSSMTGANTEAFF
TGTGTCAGCAGCATGACAGGGGCGAACACTGAAGCTTTCTTT
>NA|TRBV7-9|NA|TRBJ2-7
CASSFSHAYEQYF
TGTGCCAGCAGCTTTTCCCACGCCTACGAGCAGTACTTC
>NA|TRBV4-1|TRBD1|TRBJ2-7
CASSQVPDRTYEQYF
TGCGCCAGCAGCCAAGTCCCGGACAGGACCTACGAGCAGTACTTC
>few|TRBV3-1|NA|TRBJ2-7
CASSQEYRGSLEQYF
TGTGCCAGCAGCCAAGAATACCGGGGCTCACTCGAGCAGTACTTC
>NA|TRBV4-2|TRBD2|TRBJ2-5
CASSQDLGGGLNSQETQYF
TGTGCCAGCAGCCAAGATCTCGGGGGAGGGCTAAACTCTCAAGAGACCCAGTACTTC
>NA|TRBV20-1|TRBD2|TRBJ2-3
CSAVTSGGGTQYF
TGCAGTGCCGTGACTAGCGGGGGGGGGACGCAGTATTTT
>NA|TRBV27|TRBD2|TRBJ2-6
CATKGLTWGANVLTF
TGTGCCACCAAGGGACTAACTTGGGGGGCCAACGTCCTGACTTTC
>few|TRBV4-2|TRBD1|TRBJ2-4
CASSLLGQLEAKNIQYF
TGTGCCAGCAGCCTATTGGGACAGCTCGAGGCCAAAAACATTCAGTACTTC
>NA|TRBV7-2|NA|TRBJ2-3
CASSLYTGQTTDTQYF
TGTGCCAGCAGCTTATATACCGGGCAGACCACAGATACGCAGTATTTT
>NA|TRBV5-1|TRBD1|TRBJ2-7
CASSLGDSSSYEQYF
TGCGCCAGCAGCTTGGGGGACAGCAGCTCCTACGAGCAGTACTTC
>NA|TRBV25-1|TRBD2|TRBJ2-3
CASSELRGASGRPDDTQYF
TGTGCCAGCAGTGAATTGAGGGGGGCTAGCGGGAGGCCAGACGATACGCAGTATTTT
>NA|TRBV2|NA|TRBJ2-4
CASHDNKNIQYF
TGTGCCAGCCACGACAACAAAAACATTCAGTACTTC
>NA|TRBV4-2|TRBD2|TRBJ2-7
CASSQALTSGDTYEQYF
TGTGCCAGCAGCCAAGCCCTGACTAGCGGGGACACCTACGAGCAGTACTTC
>NA|TRBV7-2|TRBD1|TRBJ2-1
CASSLAGTGAIEQFF
TGTGCCAGCAGTTTAGCCGGGACAGGGGCGATTGAGCAGTTCTTC
>NA|TRBV12-3/TRBV12-4|NA|TRBJ2-7
CASRRRASYEQYF
TGTGCCAGCAGGCGTAGGGCCTCCTACGAGCAGTACTTC
>NA|TRBV3-1|NA|TRBJ2-5
CASSQGRANEQYF
TGTGCCAGCAGCCAAGGGCGGGCAAATGAGCAGTACTTC
>NA|TRBV5-6|NA|TRBJ2-7
CASGPYNGYEQYF
TGTGCCAGCGGCCCCTATAATGGCTACGAGCAGTACTTC
>NA|TRBV12-3/TRBV12-4|TRBD1|TRBJ2-7
CASTYRGSYEQYF
TGTGCCAGCACTTACAGGGGTTCCTACGAGCAGTACTTC
>few|TRBV6-5|NA|TRBJ1-1
CASSYRGPGTFF
TGTGCCAGCAGTTACCGGGGACCCGGGACTTTCTTT
>NA|TRBV5-6|NA|TRBJ2-5
CASSLGTGETETQYF
TGTGCCAGCAGCTTGGGTACGGGGGAGACTGAGACCCAGTACTTC
>NA|TRBV7-8|TRBD2|TRBJ2-3
CASTNLSVAGVVDTQYF
TGTGCCAGCACCAATTTGTCGGTAGCGGGGGTCGTAGATACGCAGTATTTT
>NA|TRBV29-1|NA|TRBJ2-7
CSVGGTRTGTSPGEQYF
TGCAGCGTTGGGGGCACAAGAACCGGGACCTCCCCTGGCGAGCAGTACTTC
>NA|TRBV4-1|TRBD2|TRBJ2-5
CASSPRGLADYQETQYF
TGCGCCAGCAGCCCCCGCGGACTAGCGGACTACCAAGAGACCCAGTACTTC
>NA|TRBV7-2|TRBD2|TRBJ2-1
CASSLRRDRAGTSGSALWNEQFF
TGTGCCAGCAGCTTGCGCCGGGACAGAGCAGGGACTAGCGGGAGCGCTTTATGGAATGAGCAGTTCTTC
>NA|TRBV4-1|NA|TRBJ2-1
CASSPPLGMNEQFF
TGCGCCAGCAGCCCCCCCCTGGGCATGAATGAGCAGTTCTTC
>NA|TRBV4-1|TRBD2|TRBJ2-1
CASSHRLAVSSYNEQFF
TGCGCCAGCAGCCACCGACTAGCGGTATCCTCCTACAATGAGCAGTTCTTC
>NA|TRBV6-5|NA|TRBJ2-1
CASSYGRNYNEQFF
TGTGCCAGCAGTTACGGGAGAAACTACAATGAGCAGTTCTTC
>few|TRBV7-2|NA|TRBJ2-1
CASSLGANPGGREQFF
TGTGCCAGCAGCTTAGGGGCGAATCCCGGGGGCAGAGAGCAGTTCTTC
>few|TRBV4-3|NA|TRBJ2-1
CASSQADRRDNEQFF
TGCGCCAGCAGCCAAGCGGACAGGAGGGACAATGAGCAGTTCTTC
>NA|TRBV5-5|NA|TRBJ2-1
CASSFGPVASEQFF
TGTGCCAGCAGCTTTGGTCCAGTTGCCAGTGAGCAGTTCTTC
>few|TRBV12-3/TRBV12-4|NA|TRBJ2-7
CASSFEGLTYEQYF
TGTGCCAGCAGTTTTGAGGGGCTAACCTACGAGCAGTACTTC
>NA|TRBV4-2|NA|TRBJ1-5
CASSLRLGLNQPQHF
TGTGCCAGCAGCCTCCGTTTGGGGCTCAATCAGCCCCAGCATTTT
>NA|TRBV10-3|TRBD2|TRBJ2-3
CASQAGGTDTQYF
TGTGCCAGCCAAGCGGGGGGCACAGATACGCAGTATTTT
>NA|TRBV13|TRBD2|TRBJ2-5
CASSSVTSGKEQYF
TGTGCCAGTAGCTCCGTTACTAGCGGGAAAGAGCAGTACTTC
>NA|TRBV20-1|TRBD1|TRBJ1-6
CSARKLGQVDSPLHF
TGCAGTGCTAGAAAACTCGGACAGGTTGATTCACCCCTCCACTTT
>NA|TRBV4-1|NA|TRBJ2-5
CASSTPGQSAQETQYF
TGCGCCAGCAGCACCCCGGGACAAAGCGCCCAAGAGACCCAGTACTTC
>few|TRBV6-5|TRBD1|TRBJ2-1
CASSYGTGRLNEQFF
TGTGCCAGCAGTTATGGGACAGGGCGGCTCAATGAGCAGTTCTTC
>NA|TRBV21-1|NA|TRBJ2-7
CASSKCRGSHEQYF
TGTGCCAGCAGCAAATGTCGGGGGTCCCACGAGCAGTACTTC
>NA|TRBV18|NA|TRBJ1-4
CASSPPGLSYEKLFF
TGTGCCAGCTCACCACCGGGGCTTTCCTATGAAAAACTGTTTTTT
>NA|TRBV5-4|TRBD2|TRBJ2-3
CASSSRLAGERLSTQYF
TGTGCCAGCAGCTCTCGACTAGCGGGGGAGAGGTTGAGTACGCAGTATTTT
>NA|TRBV7-9|NA|TRBJ2-7
CASSLGGQLYSYEQYF
TGTGCCAGCAGCTTAGGAGGACAGCTTTATTCCTACGAGCAGTACTTC
>NA|TRBV11-2|TRBD1|TRBJ2-7
CASRDQGAPYEQYF
TGTGCCAGCAGGGATCAGGGGGCACCCTACGAGCAGTACTTC
>once|TRBV6-5|NA|TRBJ1-5
CASSYSLPGREGYSNQPQHF
TGTGCCAGCAGTTACTCCCTCCCAGGGAGAGAAGGGTATAGCAATCAGCCCCAGCATTTT
>once|TRBV7-2|NA|TRBJ1-4
CASSLVISNEKLFF
TGTGCCAGCAGCTTAGTAATCAGTAATGAAAAACTGTTTTTT
>NA|TRBV10-3|NA|TRBJ1-5
CATQGGSDQPQHF
TGTGCCACTCAAGGGGGTAGCGATCAGCCCCAGCATTTT